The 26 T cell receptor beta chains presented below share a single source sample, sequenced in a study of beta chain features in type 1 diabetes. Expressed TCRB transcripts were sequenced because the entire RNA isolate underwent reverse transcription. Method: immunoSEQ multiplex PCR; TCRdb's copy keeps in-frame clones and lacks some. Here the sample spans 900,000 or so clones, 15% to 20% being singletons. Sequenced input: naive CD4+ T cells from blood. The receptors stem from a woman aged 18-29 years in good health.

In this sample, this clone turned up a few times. The CDR3 protein is CASSPPGNSWGNYGYTF. DNA of the CDR3: TGTGCCAGCTCACCACCAGGGAATTCGTGGGGCAACTATGGCTACACCTTC. This sequence joins TRBV18 and TRBJ1-2, with D possibly matching TRBD1 (5 bases). The CDR3 length is 17 residues. V was trimmed by 0 bases and J by 2 bases, leaving 16 bases between them. The germline V gene has CDR1 KGHSH and CDR2 LQKENI.

CDR3 nucleotide sequence: TGTGCCACACGGGAGGGCATCGGGAATGAGCAGTTCTTC. Its translation is CATREGIGNEQFF. The chain uses TRBV11-2 and TRBJ2-1, with 8 bases that match TRBD2. Looked up from germline, CDR1 is SGHAT and CDR2 is FQNNGV. J was trimmed by 7 bases and V by 10 bases; bases with no gene match: 9. This CDR3 contains 13 residues.

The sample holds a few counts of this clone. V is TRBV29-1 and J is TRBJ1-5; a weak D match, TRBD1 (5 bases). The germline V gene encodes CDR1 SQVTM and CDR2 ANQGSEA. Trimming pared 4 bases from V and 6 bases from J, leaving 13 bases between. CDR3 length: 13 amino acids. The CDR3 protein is CSVVGLQGQPQHF. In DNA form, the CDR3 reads TGCAGCGTTGTGGGGTTGCAGGGTCAGCCCCAGCATTTT.

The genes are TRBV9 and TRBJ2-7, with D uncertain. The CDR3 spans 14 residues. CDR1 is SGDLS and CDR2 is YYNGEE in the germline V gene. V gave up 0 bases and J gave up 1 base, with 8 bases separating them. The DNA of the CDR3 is TGTGCCAGCAGCGTAGAAGTTAGATCCTACGAGCAGTACTTC. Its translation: CASSVEVRSYEQYF.

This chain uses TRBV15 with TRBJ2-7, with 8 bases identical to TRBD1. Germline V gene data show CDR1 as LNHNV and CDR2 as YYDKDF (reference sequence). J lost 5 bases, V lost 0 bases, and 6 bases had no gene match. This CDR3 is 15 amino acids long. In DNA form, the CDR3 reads TGTGCCACCAGCAGAGATGGGACAGGTATAAACGAGCAGTACTTC. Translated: CATSRDGTGINEQYF.

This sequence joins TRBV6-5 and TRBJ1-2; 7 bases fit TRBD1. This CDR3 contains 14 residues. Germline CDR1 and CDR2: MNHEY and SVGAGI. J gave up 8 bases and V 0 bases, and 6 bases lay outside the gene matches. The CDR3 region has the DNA TGTGCCAGCAGTTACTCGGTCAGGGGGTCGGGCTACACCTTC. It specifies CASSYSVRGSGYTF.

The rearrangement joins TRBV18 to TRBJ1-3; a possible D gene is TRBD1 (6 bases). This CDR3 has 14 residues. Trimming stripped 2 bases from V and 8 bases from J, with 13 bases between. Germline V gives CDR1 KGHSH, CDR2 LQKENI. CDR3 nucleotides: TGTGCCAGCTCACCAACAGGGACCTCGGACACCATATATTTT. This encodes CASSPTGTSDTIYF.

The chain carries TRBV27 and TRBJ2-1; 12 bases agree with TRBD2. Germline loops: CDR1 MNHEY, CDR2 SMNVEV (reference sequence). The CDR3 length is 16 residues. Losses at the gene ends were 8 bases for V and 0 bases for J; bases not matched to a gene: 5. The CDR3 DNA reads TGTGCCAGCTGGACTAGCGGGATCCGCTCCTACAATGAGCAGTTCTTC. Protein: CASWTSGIRSYNEQFF.

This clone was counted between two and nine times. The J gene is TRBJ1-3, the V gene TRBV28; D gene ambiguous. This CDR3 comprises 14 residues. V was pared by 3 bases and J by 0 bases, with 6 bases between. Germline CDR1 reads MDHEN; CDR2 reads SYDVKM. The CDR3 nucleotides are TGTGCCAGCAGTTTCCCGGCCTCTGGAAACACCATATATTTT. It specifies CASSFPASGNTIYF.

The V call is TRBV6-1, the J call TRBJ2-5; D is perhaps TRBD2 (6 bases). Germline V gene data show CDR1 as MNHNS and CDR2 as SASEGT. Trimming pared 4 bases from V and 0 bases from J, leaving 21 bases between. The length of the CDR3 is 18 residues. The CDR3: CASSGGHGGELYQETQYF. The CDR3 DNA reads TGTGCCAGCAGTGGAGGACATGGAGGGGAGCTATACCAAGAGACCCAGTACTTC.

CDR3 in amino acids: CRVSNGFF. The CDR3, as DNA: TGCAGAGTCTCTAATGGGTTCTTC. The chain employs TRBV20-1 and TRBJ2-1, with unresolved D. CDR1 is DFQATT and CDR2 is SNEGSKA in the germline V gene (reference sequence). The CDR3 loop spans 8 amino acids.

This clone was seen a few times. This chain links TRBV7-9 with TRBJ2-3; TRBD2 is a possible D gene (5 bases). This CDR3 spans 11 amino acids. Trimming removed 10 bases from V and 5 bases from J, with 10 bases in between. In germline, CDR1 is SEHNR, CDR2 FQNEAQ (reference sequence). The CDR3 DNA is TGTGCCACCGACTATGGAGATACGCAGTATTTT. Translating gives CATDYGDTQYF.

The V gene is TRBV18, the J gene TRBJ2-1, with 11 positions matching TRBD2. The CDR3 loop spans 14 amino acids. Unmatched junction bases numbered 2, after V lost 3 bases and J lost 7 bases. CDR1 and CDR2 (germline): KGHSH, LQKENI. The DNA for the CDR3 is TGTGCCAGCTCACCTAGCGGGAGGGAAAATGAGCAGTTCTTC. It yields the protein CASSPSGRENEQFF.

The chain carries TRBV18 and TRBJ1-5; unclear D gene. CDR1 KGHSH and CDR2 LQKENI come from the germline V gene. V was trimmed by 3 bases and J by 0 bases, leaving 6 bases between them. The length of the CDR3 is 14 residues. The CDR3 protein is CASSPLSSNQPQHF. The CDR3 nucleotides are TGTGCCAGCTCACCGCTCAGTAGCAATCAGCCCCAGCATTTT.

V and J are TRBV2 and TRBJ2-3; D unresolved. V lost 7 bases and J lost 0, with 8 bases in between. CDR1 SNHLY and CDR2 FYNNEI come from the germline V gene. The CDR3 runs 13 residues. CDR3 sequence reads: CASKRASTDTQYF. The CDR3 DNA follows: TGTGCCAGCAAAAGGGCAAGCACAGATACGCAGTATTTT.

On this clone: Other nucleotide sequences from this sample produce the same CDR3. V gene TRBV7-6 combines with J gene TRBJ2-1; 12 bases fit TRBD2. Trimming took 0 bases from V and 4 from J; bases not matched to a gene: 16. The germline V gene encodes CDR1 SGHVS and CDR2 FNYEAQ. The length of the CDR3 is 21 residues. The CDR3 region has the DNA TGTGCCAGCAGCTTAGCGCGAGGGACTAGCGGGCCTAAAAAAGCATACAATGAGCAGTTCTTC. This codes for CASSLARGTSGPKKAYNEQFF.

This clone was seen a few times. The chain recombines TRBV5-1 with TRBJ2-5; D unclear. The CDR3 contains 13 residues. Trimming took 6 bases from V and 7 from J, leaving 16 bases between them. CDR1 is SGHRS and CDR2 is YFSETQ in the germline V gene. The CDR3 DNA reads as TGCGCCAGCACCGGACCTCTACTGGGGACCCAGTACTTC. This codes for CASTGPLLGTQYF.

The CDR3 here is CASSLVEGSGEKLFF. The CDR3 nucleotides read TGCGCCAGCAGCTTGGTCGAGGGATCGGGTGAAAAACTGTTTTTT. The chain is built from TRBV5-1 and TRBJ1-4; no clear D gene. The V gene's germline CDR1 is SGHRS and CDR2 YFSETQ. Trimming shortened V by 0 bases and J by 7 bases, and 13 bases separated the two germline ends. CDR3 length: 15 amino acids.

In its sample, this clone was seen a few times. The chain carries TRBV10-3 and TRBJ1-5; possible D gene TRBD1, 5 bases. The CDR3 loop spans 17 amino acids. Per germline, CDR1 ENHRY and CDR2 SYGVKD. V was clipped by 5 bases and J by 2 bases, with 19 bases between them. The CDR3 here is CAISMGPPSWGNQPQHF. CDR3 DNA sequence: TGTGCCATCAGTATGGGACCCCCGAGTTGGGGCAATCAGCCCCAGCATTTT.

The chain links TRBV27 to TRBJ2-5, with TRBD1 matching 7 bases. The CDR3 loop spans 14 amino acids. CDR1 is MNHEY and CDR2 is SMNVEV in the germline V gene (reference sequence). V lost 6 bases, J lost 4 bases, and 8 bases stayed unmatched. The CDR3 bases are TGTGCCAGCAGAGACCCAGGGGGAATAGAGACCCAGTACTTC. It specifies CASRDPGGIETQYF.

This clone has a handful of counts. The CDR3 DNA follows: TGTGCCAGCAGCTCGGGGACAGGGGTAATAGATACGCAGTATTTT. It yields the protein CASSSGTGVIDTQYF. The chain couples TRBV7-3 to TRBJ2-3; 10 nucleotides agree with TRBD1. The CDR3 runs to 15 residues. Trimming cost V 4 bases and J 5 bases; bases outside gene matches: 6. Germline CDR1 and CDR2: SGHTA and FQGTGA.

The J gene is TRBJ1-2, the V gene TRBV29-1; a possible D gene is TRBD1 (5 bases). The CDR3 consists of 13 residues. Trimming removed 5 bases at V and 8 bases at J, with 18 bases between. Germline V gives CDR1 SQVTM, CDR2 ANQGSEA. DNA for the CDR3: TGCAGCGTTACTACGAACGACGGGGGAGGCTACACCTTC. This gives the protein CSVTTNDGGGYTF.

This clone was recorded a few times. CDR3 loop: CASSPEAVQGANEQYF. The CDR3 region has the DNA TGTGCCAGCTCGCCAGAAGCGGTTCAGGGGGCTAACGAGCAGTACTTC. The V gene is TRBV18, the J gene TRBJ2-7; 8 bases map to TRBD1. Trimming removed 6 bases from V and 5 bases from J; junction bases left unmatched: 15. Per germline, CDR1 KGHSH and CDR2 LQKENI. The CDR3 extends over 16 amino acids.

CDR3 in amino acids: CASSLAGTTPSYNEQFF. CDR3 in DNA: TGTGCCAGCAGCTTAGCGGGGACAACCCCTTCCTACAATGAGCAGTTCTTC. The chain employs TRBV7-2 and TRBJ2-1, with a tentative D call TRBD1 (6 bases). CDR1 is SGHTA and CDR2 is FQGNSA in the germline V gene. Trimming took 0 bases from V and 1 from J, leaving 13 bases between them. The CDR3 sequence is 17 residues long.

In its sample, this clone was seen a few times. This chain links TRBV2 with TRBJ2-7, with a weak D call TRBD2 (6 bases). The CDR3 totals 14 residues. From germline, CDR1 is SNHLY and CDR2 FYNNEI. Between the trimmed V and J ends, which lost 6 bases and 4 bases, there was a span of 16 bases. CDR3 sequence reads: CASSHEAGRYEQYF. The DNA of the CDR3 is TGTGCCAGCAGCCACGAGGCGGGGAGGTACGAGCAGTACTTC.

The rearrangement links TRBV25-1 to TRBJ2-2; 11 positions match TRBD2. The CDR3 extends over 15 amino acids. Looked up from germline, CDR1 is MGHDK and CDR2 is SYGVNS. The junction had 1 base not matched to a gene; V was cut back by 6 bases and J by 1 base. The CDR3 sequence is CASRGTSGNTGELFF. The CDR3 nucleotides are TGTGCCAGCAGGGGGACTAGCGGGAACACCGGGGAGCTGTTTTTT.